Each of the 21 T cell receptor beta chains below was sequenced from the same sample in a study of blood T cell repertoires in COVID-19. Sequencing was performed with immunoSEQ multiplex PCR; in TCRdb, only in-frame clones are kept and a portion is missing. The sample contains 70,000 or so clones, less than 95% of which appear only once. What was sequenced was peripheral blood. The receptor source for this set is a woman between 18 and 30 years old with acute or convalescent COVID-19.

This clone turned up a few times. This chain links TRBV6-1 with TRBJ2-7; 8 positions match TRBD1. Trimming at V came to 0 bases and at J to 5 bases, leaving 6 bases not matched to a gene. This CDR3 spans 15 amino acids. Germline V gene data show CDR1 as MNHNS and CDR2 as SASEGT. CDR3 nucleotides: TGTGCCAGCAGTGAAGCCGTGACAGGGGTTAACGAGCAGTACTTC. Its protein product is CASSEAVTGVNEQYF.

The chain recombines TRBV5-1 with TRBJ2-1; 8 nucleotides line up with TRBD2. Trimming removed 2 bases from V and 2 bases from J; junction bases left unmatched: 9. The CDR3 has 17 amino acids. The germline V gene has CDR1 SGHRS and CDR2 YFSETQ. The CDR3 sequence: CASSFSLSGAAYNEQFF. The CDR3 region has the DNA TGCGCCAGCAGCTTCTCCCTTAGCGGGGCCGCCTACAATGAGCAGTTCTTC.

The chain carries TRBV11-3 and TRBJ2-1, with TRBD2 matching 11 bases. There are 16 residues in the CDR3. Germline trimming cut 1 base from V and 7 bases from J; bases unmatched to any gene: 6. The germline V gene encodes CDR1 SGHNT and CDR2 YENEEA. The CDR3 sequence is CASSLGTSGGLNEQFF. Here the CDR3 DNA reads TGTGCCAGCAGCTTAGGTACTAGCGGGGGCCTTAATGAGCAGTTCTTC.

V gene TRBV5-6 combines with J gene TRBJ1-1; a weak D match, TRBD1 (6 bases). There are 13 residues in the CDR3. V dropped 6 bases and J dropped 5 bases, with 14 bases sitting between them. Germline V CDR1 and CDR2: SGHDT, YYEEEE. The CDR3 DNA reads as TGTGCCAGCACGACGCTACAGGGAACTGAAGCTTTCTTT. Protein product: CASTTLQGTEAFF.

The V and J genes are TRBV4-1 and TRBJ1-2; D not certain. Between the trimmed V and J ends, which lost 2 bases and 0 bases, there was a span of 4 bases. Germline V gives CDR1 MGHRA, CDR2 YSYEKL. CDR3 length equals 13 residues. The CDR3 coding sequence is TGCGCCAGCAGCCAACGTACTAACTATGGCTACACCTTC. Residues: CASSQRTNYGYTF.

This chain connects TRBV2 to TRBJ1-2, with TRBD1 matching over 7 bases. Germline trimming cut 7 bases from V and 5 bases from J; bases unmatched to any gene: 7. Germline CDR1 is SNHLY and CDR2 is FYNNEI. The CDR3 consists of 13 residues. The CDR3 sequence: CASKLQGTYGYTF. CDR3 nucleotides: TGTGCCAGCAAATTACAGGGGACTTATGGCTACACCTTC.

This clone was seen once. The V gene is TRBV5-1, the J gene TRBJ2-2; D possibly corresponds to TRBD2 (5 bases). The CDR3 spans 14 residues. The ends were cut back, 0 bases at V and 8 bases at J, with 11 bases in the middle. CDR1 SGHRS and CDR2 YFSETQ come from the germline V gene. CDR3 region: CASSLDPTGGELFF. CDR3 bases: TGCGCCAGCAGCTTGGACCCCACGGGAGGGGAGCTGTTTTTT. The variable domain in full, completed from reference TRBV5-1 and TRBJ2-2, reads KAGVTQTPRYLIKTRGQQVTLSCSPISGHRSVSWYQQTPGQGLQFLFEYFSETQRNKGNFPGRFSGRQFSNSRSEMNVSTLELGDSALYLCASSLDPTGGELFFGEGSRLTVL.

The J gene is TRBJ1-6, the V gene TRBV7-8, with TRBD1 as a possible D gene (5 bases). The V gene lost 5 bases and the J gene lost 9 bases, with 14 bases spanning the gap. This CDR3 comprises 14 residues. In germline, CDR1 is SGHVS, CDR2 FQNEAQ. For the CDR3, the DNA is TGTGCCAGCAGCCATGGAGGGGTTAGTTCACCCCTCCACTTT. Translating it yields CASSHGGVSSPLHF.

This clone was detected once. This chain connects TRBV6-1 to TRBJ1-5; D not certain. Per the germline V gene, CDR1 is MNHNS and CDR2 is SASEGT. With 1 base removed from V and 3 bases from J, the gap between germline ends came to 13 bases. This CDR3 spans 16 amino acids. CDR3 region: CASSEEGNYSNQPQHF. CDR3 nucleotides: TGTGCCAGCAGTGAAGAAGGCAACTATTCCAATCAGCCCCAGCATTTT.

The genes are TRBV5-1 and TRBJ2-3; tentatively, D is TRBD1 (5 bases). Looked up from germline, CDR1 is SGHRS and CDR2 is YFSETQ. V lost 0 bases to trimming and J lost 2 bases, with 10 bases between them. The CDR3 covers 15 residues. DNA of the CDR3: TGCGCCAGCAGCTTGGGACAGATCTACACAGATACGCAGTATTTT. Amino acids: CASSLGQIYTDTQYF.

The chain's CDR3 is CASSYPHGTGGTEAFF. DNA for the CDR3: TGTGCCAGCAGCTACCCGCACGGGACAGGGGGCACTGAAGCTTTCTTT. J is TRBJ1-1 and V is TRBV5-6, with TRBD1 matching 11 bases. The junction had 8 bases not matched to a gene; V was cut back by 3 bases and J by 4 bases. The CDR3 sequence is 16 residues long. Germline V gene sequence: CDR1 SGHDT, CDR2 YYEEEE. Together with reference TRBV5-6 and TRBJ1-1, the CDR3 gives the full variable domain: DAGVTQSPTHLIKTRGQQVTLRCSPKSGHDTVSWYQQALGQGPQFIFQYYEEEERQRGNFPDRFSGHQFPNYSSELNVNALLLGDSALYLCASSYPHGTGGTEAFFGQGTRLTVV.

Regarding this clone: Other DNA sequences from this sample encode an identical CDR3 as well. The V gene is TRBV7-2, the J gene TRBJ2-7, with no clear D. Germline assignment: CDR1 SGHTA and CDR2 FQGNSA. The CDR3 is 13 residues long. Trimming cost V 1 base and J 0 bases, with 4 bases left between them. The CDR3 loop reads CASSLDSSYEQYF. The CDR3 DNA is TGTGCCAGCAGCTTAGACTCCTCCTACGAGCAGTACTTC.

This rearrangement joins TRBV29-1 to TRBJ2-5; 7 positions agree with TRBD2. The V gene's germline CDR1 is SQVTM and CDR2 ANQGSEA. The CDR3 contains 14 residues. The V gene end was trimmed by 4 bases and the J gene end by 5 bases; junction bases not matched to a gene: 10. This CDR3 reads CSVAGGRGVETQYF. As DNA, the CDR3 is TGCAGCGTTGCGGGTGGGAGGGGTGTTGAGACCCAGTACTTC.

V gene TRBV6-2 or TRBV6-3 combines with J gene TRBJ2-1; 11 bases are shared with TRBD2. Germline CDR1 MNHEY, CDR2 SVGEGT. This CDR3 comprises 16 residues. Trimming at V came to 0 bases and at J to 8 bases, leaving 6 bases not matched to a gene. The CDR3 loop is CASSYSLAGGLYEQFF. CDR3 nucleotide sequence: TGTGCCAGCAGTTACTCCTTAGCGGGAGGGCTCTATGAGCAGTTCTTC.

The chain recombines TRBV6-2 or TRBV6-3 with TRBJ1-5; TRBD1 matches at 7 bases. Unmatched junction bases numbered 3, after V lost 0 bases and J lost 4 bases. From germline, CDR1 is MNHEY and CDR2 SVGEGT. This CDR3 contains 15 residues. The CDR3 DNA reads as TGTGCCAGCAGTTACTCGGGACAGCCGAATCAGCCCCAGCATTTT. Its translation is CASSYSGQPNQPQHF.

The chain couples TRBV18 to TRBJ2-7; 8 bases map to TRBD1. The CDR3 length is 14 residues. With V trimmed by 4 bases and J by 0 bases, 2 bases remained unmatched. Germline V gene lookup returns CDR1 KGHSH and CDR2 LQKENI. The CDR3 loop is CASSLGQDSYEQYF. CDR3 sequence (DNA): TGTGCCAGCTCACTGGGACAGGACTCCTACGAGCAGTACTTC.

The J gene is TRBJ2-7, the V gene TRBV9; D possibly corresponds to TRBD2 (5 bases). Germline V CDR1 and CDR2: SGDLS, YYNGEE. Trimming removed 0 bases from V and 7 bases from J, with 11 bases in between. This CDR3 comprises 13 residues. The CDR3 DNA sequence: TGTGCCAGCAGCGTAGATGCGGGTCGGGAGCAGTACTTC. It translates to CASSVDAGREQYF.

This chain connects TRBV5-4 to TRBJ1-2, with D maybe TRBD1 (5 bases). V lost 3 bases to trimming and J lost 4 bases, with 10 bases between them. Germline V gives CDR1 SGHNT, CDR2 YYREEE (reference sequence). The CDR3 spans 13 residues. CDR3 sequence reads: CASSSDKSYGYTF. In DNA, the CDR3 is TGTGCCAGCAGCTCGGACAAGTCCTATGGCTACACCTTC.

This clone came up once. The chain combines TRBV18 with TRBJ1-2; 8 bases fit TRBD1. Germline CDR1 is KGHSH and CDR2 is LQKENI. The CDR3 sequence is 12 residues long. The V and J ends lost 5 bases and 6 bases, in that order; junction bases with no gene match: 2. The CDR3 region has the DNA TGTGCCAGCTCAGAGACAGGGGATGGCTACACCTTC. Its translation: CASSETGDGYTF.

This chain links TRBV6-1 with TRBJ2-6; 7 bases are a match to TRBD1. Germline CDR1 is MNHNS and CDR2 is SASEGT. V lost 2 bases to trimming and J lost 0 bases; unmatched junction nucleotides: 4. There are 17 residues in the CDR3. In DNA, the CDR3 is TGTGCCAGCAGTGAAAGACAGGGTAGCTCTGGGGCCAACGTCCTGACTTTC. This sequence encodes CASSERQGSSGANVLTF.

This clone was detected once. This sequence joins TRBV19 and TRBJ1-2, with 10 bases aligning to TRBD1. The CDR3 has 15 residues. Germline CDR1 and CDR2: LNHDA and SQIVND (reference sequence). J was trimmed by 7 bases and V by 1 base; bases with no gene match: 6. This CDR3 is CASSIAGTGVGGYTF. In DNA form, the CDR3 reads TGTGCCAGTAGTATAGCCGGGACAGGGGTCGGTGGCTACACCTTC. The variable domain in full, completed from reference TRBV19 and TRBJ1-2, reads DGGITQSPKYLFRKEGQNVTLSCEQNLNHDAMYWYRQDPGQGLRLIYYSQIVNDFQKGDIAEGYSVSREKKESFPLTVTSAQKNPTAFYLCASSIAGTGVGGYTFGSGTRLTVV.